This TCR beta chain was obtained from a study of T cell repertoires in cytomegalovirus infection. About the study: Indications came from public TCR beta signatures; they pointed to CMV infection and to a matching HLA type. Broader study findings: HLA-C-restricted, CMV-specific TCR beta clonotypes were dominant ex vivo. Cumulative public TCR beta family frequency identified carriers of CMV plus the relevant HLA.

TCRdb reprocessed the reads with MiXCR, giving one entry per CDR3 protein. The table shows 490,000 or so distinct CDR3 sequences, with roughly 12% occurring only once. Germline V gene sequence: CDR1 SGHAT, CDR2 FQNNGV. The V end lost 5 bases, the J end lost 3 bases, and 22 bases lay between the germline ends. The CDR3 length is 17 residues. With regard to this clonotype: Its specificity is not known.

The J gene is TRBJ1-1, the V gene TRBV11-2; the D gene is possibly TRBD1 (5 bases). Sample: PBMCs. The clonotype originates from a human donor in good health (CMV status not recorded). Some clones in this sample may be carry-over from other donors' samples. CDR3 sequence: CASSPNLRQGPDTEAFF. CDR3 nucleotide sequence: TGTGCCAGCAGCCCTAACCTTCGGCAGGGTCCAGACACTGAAGCTTTCTTT.